Here is one TCR beta chain with its context. The entry originates in a study of siplizumab effects on memory and regulatory T cells. Some clones are missing from TCRdb's copy, which holds only in-frame ones; the method was immunoSEQ multiplex PCR. The sample contains 70,000 to 95,000 clones, under 95% of which appear only once. V shed 5 bases and J shed 0 bases, with 5 bases lying between them. This CDR3 is built from 14 residues. The germline gives CDR1 MNHEY, CDR2 SMNVEV (reference sequence). The chain joins TRBV27 to TRBJ1-6, with no clear D. The source of this sequence is a human donor in good health. The sequenced sample was CD8+ T cells sorted from blood. The CDR3 protein is CASSKNSYNSPLHF. The CDR3, as DNA: TGTGCCAGCAGTAAGAACTCCTATAATTCACCCCTCCACTTT.